This TCR beta chain comes out of a study of T cells in Graves' hyperthyroidism and ophthalmopathy. There were TCR beta CDR3 regions amplified from RNA transcripts. Initially, a first-round RT-PCR of the TCR CDR3 employed the HTBI primer set. TCRdb passed the multiplex PCR reads through MiXCR, listing each CDR3 protein once. The table records 300,000 to 400,000 distinct CDR3 sequences, 11% to 15% of them present only once. This CDR3 has 18 residues. With 5 bases clipped from V and 2 bases from J, the junction kept 15 bases outside the gene matches. Germline lookup yields CDR1 SGHAT and CDR2 FQNNGV. This clonotype was recorded at least ten times.

The sequenced sample consisted of blood. The chain links TRBV11-2 to TRBJ1-5, with TRBD1 matching 7 bases. This TCR was sampled from a woman aged 55-70 years with Graves' hyperthyroidism. The CDR3: CASSAAKLITGGNQPQHF. The CDR3 DNA is TGTGCCAGCAGCGCCGCCAAACTGATAACAGGGGGCAATCAGCCCCAGCATTTT.